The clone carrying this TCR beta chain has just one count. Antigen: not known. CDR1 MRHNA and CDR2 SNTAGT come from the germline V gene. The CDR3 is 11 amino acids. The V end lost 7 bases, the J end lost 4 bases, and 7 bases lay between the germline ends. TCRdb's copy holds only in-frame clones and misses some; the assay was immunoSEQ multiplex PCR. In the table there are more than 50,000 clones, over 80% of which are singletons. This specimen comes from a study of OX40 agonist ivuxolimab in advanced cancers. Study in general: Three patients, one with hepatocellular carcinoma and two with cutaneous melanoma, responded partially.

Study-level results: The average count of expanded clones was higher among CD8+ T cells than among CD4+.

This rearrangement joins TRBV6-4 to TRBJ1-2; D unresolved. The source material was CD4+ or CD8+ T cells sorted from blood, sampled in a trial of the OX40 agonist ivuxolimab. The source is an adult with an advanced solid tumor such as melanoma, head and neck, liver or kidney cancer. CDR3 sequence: CASNYGYGYTF. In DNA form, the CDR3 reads TGTGCCAGCAATTATGGCTATGGCTACACCTTC.